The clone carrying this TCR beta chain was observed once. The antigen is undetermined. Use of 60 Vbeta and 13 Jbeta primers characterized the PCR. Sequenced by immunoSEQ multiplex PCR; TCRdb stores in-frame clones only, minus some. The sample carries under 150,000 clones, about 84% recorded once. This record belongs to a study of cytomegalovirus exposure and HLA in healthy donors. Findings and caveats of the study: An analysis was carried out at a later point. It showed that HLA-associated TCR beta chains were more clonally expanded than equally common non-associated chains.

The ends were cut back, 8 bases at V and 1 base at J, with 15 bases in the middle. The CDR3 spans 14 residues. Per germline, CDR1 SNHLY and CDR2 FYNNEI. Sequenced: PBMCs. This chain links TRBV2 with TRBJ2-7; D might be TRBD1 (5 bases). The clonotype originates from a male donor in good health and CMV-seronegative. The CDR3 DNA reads TGTGCCAGCCTGGCAGATGACAGTTCCTACGAGCAGTACTTC. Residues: CASLADDSSYEQYF.